This is a list of T cell receptor beta chains from one sample in a study of blood T cell repertoires in COVID-19. The repertoire was sequenced with immunoSEQ multiplex PCR; TCRdb's copy has only in-frame clones and lacks some. The table includes some 130,000 clones, roughly 88% detected once. Sequencing was done on a sample of peripheral blood. These receptors came from a man aged 45-65 years with acute or convalescent COVID-19. Each CDR3 is given with its conserved first and last residue. Fields, in order: D gene, J gene, clone size, V gene, CDR3 protein, CDR3 DNA. A D gene is named only where the DNA matches it firmly. A row's size may be missing; if present it is once, few, many or a size class.

>-|TRBJ1-5|-|TRBV3-1/TRBV3-2
CASSQDFGQGQPQHF
TGTGCCAGCAGCCAAGACTTTGGGCAGGGTCAGCCCCAGCATTTT
>-|TRBJ1-2|-|TRBV30
CAWSRRDYGYTF
TGTGCCTGGAGTCGACGGGACTATGGCTACACCTTC
>-|TRBJ1-1|-|TRBV19
CASSGSGQGWRNTEAFF
TGTGCCAGTAGTGGAAGTGGTCAGGGATGGAGGAACACTGAAGCTTTCTTT
>TRBD2|TRBJ2-3|-|TRBV28
CASSLAGAKADTQYF
TGTGCCAGCTCTCTAGCGGGAGCTAAGGCAGATACGCAGTATTTT
>-|TRBJ2-1|-|TRBV1
CTSSQDRDSSYNEQFF
TGCACCAGCAGCCAAGACCGGGACAGCTCCTACAATGAGCAGTTCTTC
>TRBD2|TRBJ2-2|-|TRBV6-5
CASSPPGSGSGELFF
TGTGCCAGCAGTCCACCAGGGAGCGGGAGTGGGGAGCTGTTTTTT
>TRBD1|TRBJ2-1|-|TRBV5-4
CASSPDRVFGNEQFF
TGTGCCAGCAGCCCCGACAGGGTTTTTGGAAATGAGCAGTTCTTC
>TRBD2|TRBJ2-7|-|TRBV19
CASRGGFGEQYF
TGTGCCAGTAGGGGAGGGTTCGGCGAGCAGTACTTC
>-|TRBJ1-5|-|TRBV7-9
CASSFDSGRNQPQHF
TGTGCCAGCAGCTTCGACTCTGGGAGAAATCAGCCCCAGCATTTT
>TRBD2|TRBJ2-1|-|TRBV5-1
CASSPGTSGRAYNEQFF
TGCGCCAGCAGCCCCGGGACTAGCGGGAGGGCCTACAATGAGCAGTTCTTC
>TRBD1|TRBJ2-1|-|TRBV5-5
CASSATGVHIFF
TGTGCCAGCAGCGCGACAGGGGTTCACATTTTCTTC
>-|TRBJ1-5|-|TRBV15
CATSRDNSNQPQHF
TGTGCCACCAGCAGAGATAATAGCAATCAGCCCCAGCATTTT
>-|TRBJ2-1|once|TRBV10-3
CAFGGARNEQFF
TGTGCATTTGGGGGGGCTCGGAATGAGCAGTTCTTC
>TRBD1|TRBJ2-3|-|TRBV10-3
CAISVSGGMSTDTQYF
TGTGCCATCAGTGTTTCAGGGGGCATGAGCACAGATACGCAGTATTTT
>TRBD2|TRBJ2-7|-|TRBV2
CASSGGEGYEQYF
TGTGCCAGCAGTGGGGGGGAGGGCTACGAGCAGTACTTC
>-|TRBJ1-1|-|TRBV3-1/TRBV3-2
CASSQRSGSAFF
TGTGCCAGCAGCCAACGTTCGGGAAGCGCTTTCTTT
>TRBD1|TRBJ1-2|-|TRBV18
CASSLGTGENGYTF
TGTGCCAGCTCCCTCGGGACAGGGGAGAATGGCTACACCTTC
>TRBD2|TRBJ2-1|-|TRBV11-3
CASSFRAGGLRNEQFF
TGTGCCAGCAGCTTTCGGGCGGGGGGTCTTCGGAATGAGCAGTTCTTC
>-|TRBJ2-7|-|TRBV6-5
CATHQGHEQYF
TGTGCCACCCACCAGGGGCACGAGCAGTACTTC
>-|TRBJ2-2|-|TRBV11-2
CASSLEWTRTGELFF
TGTGCCAGCAGCTTAGAATGGACTCGCACCGGGGAGCTGTTTTTT
>-|TRBJ2-2|-|TRBV9
CASSVALNTGELFF
TGTGCCAGCAGCGTAGCCCTGAACACCGGGGAGCTGTTTTTT
>TRBD1|TRBJ1-5|-|TRBV28
CASGIPGQGENQPQHF
TGTGCCAGCGGAATCCCAGGACAGGGGGAGAATCAGCCCCAGCATTTT
>-|TRBJ2-7|-|TRBV7-8
CASSPRPSLTSRSYEQYF
TGTGCCAGCAGCCCGAGGCCCTCATTGACTTCCCGCTCCTACGAGCAGTACTTC
>-|TRBJ1-5|-|TRBV28
CAGGDMNQPQHF
TGTGCCGGAGGAGATATGAATCAGCCCCAGCATTTT
>-|TRBJ1-2|-|TRBV5-1
CASSLAPGRLYGYTF
TGCGCCAGCAGCTTAGCACCAGGCAGGCTATATGGCTACACCTTC
>TRBD1|TRBJ1-1|once|TRBV27
CASSFSTQGSTEAFF
TGTGCCAGCAGTTTCTCAACACAGGGGAGCACTGAAGCTTTCTTT
>TRBD2|TRBJ2-1|-|TRBV13
CASSSPQGTSGAHNEQFF
TGTGCCAGCAGCTCCCCACAAGGGACTAGCGGGGCTCACAATGAGCAGTTCTTC
>-|TRBJ1-1|-|TRBV7-9
CASSSPSTGDTEAFF
TGTGCCAGCAGCTCACCCTCGACAGGAGACACTGAAGCTTTCTTT
>-|TRBJ1-2|-|TRBV2
CASGGGYGYTF
TGTGCCAGCGGAGGCGGGTATGGCTACACCTTC